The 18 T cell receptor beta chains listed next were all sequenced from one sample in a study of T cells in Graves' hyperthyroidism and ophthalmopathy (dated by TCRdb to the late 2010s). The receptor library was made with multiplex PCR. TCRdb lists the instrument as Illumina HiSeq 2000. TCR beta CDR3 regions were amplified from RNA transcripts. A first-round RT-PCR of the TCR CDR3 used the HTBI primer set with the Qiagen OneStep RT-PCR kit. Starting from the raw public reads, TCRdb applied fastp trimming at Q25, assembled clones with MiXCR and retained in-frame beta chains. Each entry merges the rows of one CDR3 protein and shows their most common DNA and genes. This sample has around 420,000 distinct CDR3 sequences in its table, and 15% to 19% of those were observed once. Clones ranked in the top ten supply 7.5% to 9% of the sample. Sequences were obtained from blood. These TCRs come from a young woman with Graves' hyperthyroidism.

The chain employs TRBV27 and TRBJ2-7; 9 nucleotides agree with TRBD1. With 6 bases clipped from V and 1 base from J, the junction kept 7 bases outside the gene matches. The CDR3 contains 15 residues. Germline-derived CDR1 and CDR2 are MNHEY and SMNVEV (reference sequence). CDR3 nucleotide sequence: TGTGCCAGCAGCCACAGGGGGCTAGCGTCCTACGAGCAGTACTTC. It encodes CASSHRGLASYEQYF.

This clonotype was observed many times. CDR3 protein: CASSPDRGMTPLHF. In DNA form, the CDR3 reads TGTGCCAGCAGCCCAGACAGGGGAATGACACCCCTCCACTTT. The chain links TRBV6-1 to TRBJ1-6; 8 bases are shared with TRBD1. CDR3 length equals 14 residues. Trimming cost V 6 bases and J 11 bases; bases outside gene matches: 9. Per the germline V gene, CDR1 is MNHNS and CDR2 is SASEGT.

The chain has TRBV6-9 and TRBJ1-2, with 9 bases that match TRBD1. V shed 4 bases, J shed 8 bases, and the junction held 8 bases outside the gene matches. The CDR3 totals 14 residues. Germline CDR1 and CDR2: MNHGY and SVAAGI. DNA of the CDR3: TGTGCCAGCAGTTCTCGGACAGGGGTGGGAGGCTACACCTTC. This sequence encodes CASSSRTGVGGYTF.

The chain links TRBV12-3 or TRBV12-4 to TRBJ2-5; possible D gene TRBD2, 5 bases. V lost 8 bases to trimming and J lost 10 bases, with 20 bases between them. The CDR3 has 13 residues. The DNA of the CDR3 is TGTGCCAGCGGTCCGGGCGCCGACCGGGGCCAGTACTTC. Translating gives CASGPGADRGQYF.

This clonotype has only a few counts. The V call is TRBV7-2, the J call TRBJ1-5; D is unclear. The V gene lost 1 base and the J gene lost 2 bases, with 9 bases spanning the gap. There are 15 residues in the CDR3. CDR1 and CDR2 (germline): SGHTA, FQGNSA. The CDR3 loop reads CASSLGRPGNQPQHF. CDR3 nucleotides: TGTGCCAGCAGCTTAGGAAGGCCTGGCAATCAGCCCCAGCATTTT.

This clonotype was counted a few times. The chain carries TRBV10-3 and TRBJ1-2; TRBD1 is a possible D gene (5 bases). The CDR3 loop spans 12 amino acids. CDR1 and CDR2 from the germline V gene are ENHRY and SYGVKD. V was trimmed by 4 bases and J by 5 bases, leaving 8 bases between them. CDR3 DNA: TGTGCCATCAGTGGAGGGGAGTATGGCTACACCTTC. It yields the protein CAISGGEYGYTF.

CDR3 protein: CATSDSFGGTEAFF. The CDR3 coding sequence is TGTGCCACCAGTGACTCCTTCGGTGGCACTGAAGCTTTCTTT. The genes are TRBV24-1 and TRBJ1-1, with D unresolved. Trimming removed 4 bases at V and 4 bases at J, with 12 bases between. CDR1 and CDR2 from the germline V gene are KGHDR and SFDVKD. This CDR3 has 14 amino acids.

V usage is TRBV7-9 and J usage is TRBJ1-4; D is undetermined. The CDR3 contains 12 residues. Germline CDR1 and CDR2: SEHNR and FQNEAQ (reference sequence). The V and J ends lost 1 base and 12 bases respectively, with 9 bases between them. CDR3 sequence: CASSLGDLELFF. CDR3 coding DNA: TGTGCCAGCAGCTTAGGAGACCTGGAACTGTTTTTT.

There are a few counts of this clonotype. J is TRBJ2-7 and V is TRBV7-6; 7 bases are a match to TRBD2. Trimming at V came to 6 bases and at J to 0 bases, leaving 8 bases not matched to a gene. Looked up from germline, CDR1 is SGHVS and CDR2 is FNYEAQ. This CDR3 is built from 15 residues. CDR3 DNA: TGTGCCAGCAGAACCACCCTAGCGGACTCCTACGAGCAGTACTTC. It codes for CASRTTLADSYEQYF.

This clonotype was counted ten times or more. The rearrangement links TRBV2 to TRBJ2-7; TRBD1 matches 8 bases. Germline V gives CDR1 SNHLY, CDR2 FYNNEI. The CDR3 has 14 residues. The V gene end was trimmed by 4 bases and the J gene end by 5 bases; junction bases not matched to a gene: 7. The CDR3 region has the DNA TGTGCCAGCAGTGGCCAGGGGGCGGTCAACGAGCAGTACTTC. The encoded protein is CASSGQGAVNEQYF.

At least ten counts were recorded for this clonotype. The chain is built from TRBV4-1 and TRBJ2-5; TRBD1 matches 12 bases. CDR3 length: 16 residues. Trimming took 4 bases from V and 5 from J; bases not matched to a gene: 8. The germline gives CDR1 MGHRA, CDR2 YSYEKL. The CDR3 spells CASSPGQGAMSETQYF. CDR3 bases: TGCGCCAGCAGCCCGGGACAGGGGGCTATGTCGGAGACCCAGTACTTC.

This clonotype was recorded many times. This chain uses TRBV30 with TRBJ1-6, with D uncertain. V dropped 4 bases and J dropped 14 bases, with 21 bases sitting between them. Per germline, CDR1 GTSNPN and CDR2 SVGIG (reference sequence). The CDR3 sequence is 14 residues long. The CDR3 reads CAWKPPWGDGALHF. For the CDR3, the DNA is TGTGCCTGGAAGCCTCCATGGGGAGATGGAGCCCTCCACTTT. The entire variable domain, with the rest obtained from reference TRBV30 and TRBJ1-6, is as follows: SQTIHQWPATLVQPVGSPLSLECTVEGTSNPNLYWYRQAAGRGLQLLFYSVGIGQISSEVPQNLSASRPQDRQFILSSKKLLLSDSGFYLCAWKPPWGDGALHFGNGTRLTVT.

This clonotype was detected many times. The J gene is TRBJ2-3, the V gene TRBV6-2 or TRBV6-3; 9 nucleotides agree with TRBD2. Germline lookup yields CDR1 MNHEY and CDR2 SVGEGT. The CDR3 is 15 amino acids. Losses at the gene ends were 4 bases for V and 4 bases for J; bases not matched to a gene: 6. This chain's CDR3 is CASSSLAGSPDTQYF. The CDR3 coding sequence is TGTGCCAGCAGTTCGCTAGCGGGGAGCCCAGATACGCAGTATTTT.

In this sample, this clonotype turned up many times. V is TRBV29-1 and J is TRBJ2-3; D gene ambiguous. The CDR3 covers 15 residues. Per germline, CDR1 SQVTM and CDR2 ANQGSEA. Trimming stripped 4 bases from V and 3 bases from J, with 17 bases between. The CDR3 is CSVVCRADWTDTQYF. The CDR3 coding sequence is TGCAGCGTTGTATGTAGGGCAGATTGGACAGATACGCAGTATTTT.

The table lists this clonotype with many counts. CDR3 sequence reads: CASSLDGRAGTGELFF. The CDR3 bases are TGTGCCAGCAGCTTAGACGGGAGGGCCGGCACCGGGGAGCTGTTTTTT. V gene TRBV13 combines with J gene TRBJ2-2, with TRBD2 identical over 8 bases. Germline CDR1 PRHDT, CDR2 FYEKMQ (reference sequence). J was trimmed by 4 bases and V by 1 base; bases with no gene match: 5. This CDR3 spans 16 amino acids.

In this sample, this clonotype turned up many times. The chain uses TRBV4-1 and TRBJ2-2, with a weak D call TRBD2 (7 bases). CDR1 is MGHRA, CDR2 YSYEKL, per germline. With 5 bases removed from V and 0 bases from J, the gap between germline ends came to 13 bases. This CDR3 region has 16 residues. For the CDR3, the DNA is TGCGCCAGCAGCAGTCGGGGGGCCGCGAACACCGGGGAGCTGTTTTTT. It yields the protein CASSSRGAANTGELFF.

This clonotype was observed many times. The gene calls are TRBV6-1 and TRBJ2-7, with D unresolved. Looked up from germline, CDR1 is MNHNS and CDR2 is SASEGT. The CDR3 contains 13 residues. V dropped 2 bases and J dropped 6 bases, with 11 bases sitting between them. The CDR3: CASSEIGLSEQYF. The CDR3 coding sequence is TGTGCCAGCAGTGAAATCGGTTTGAGCGAGCAGTACTTC.

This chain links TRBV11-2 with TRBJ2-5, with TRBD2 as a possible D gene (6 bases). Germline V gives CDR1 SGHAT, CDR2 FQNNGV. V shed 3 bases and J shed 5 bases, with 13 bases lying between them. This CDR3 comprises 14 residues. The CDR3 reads CASSLGGTHETQYF. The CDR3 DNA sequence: TGTGCCAGCAGCTTGGGCGGGACTCACGAGACCCAGTACTTC.